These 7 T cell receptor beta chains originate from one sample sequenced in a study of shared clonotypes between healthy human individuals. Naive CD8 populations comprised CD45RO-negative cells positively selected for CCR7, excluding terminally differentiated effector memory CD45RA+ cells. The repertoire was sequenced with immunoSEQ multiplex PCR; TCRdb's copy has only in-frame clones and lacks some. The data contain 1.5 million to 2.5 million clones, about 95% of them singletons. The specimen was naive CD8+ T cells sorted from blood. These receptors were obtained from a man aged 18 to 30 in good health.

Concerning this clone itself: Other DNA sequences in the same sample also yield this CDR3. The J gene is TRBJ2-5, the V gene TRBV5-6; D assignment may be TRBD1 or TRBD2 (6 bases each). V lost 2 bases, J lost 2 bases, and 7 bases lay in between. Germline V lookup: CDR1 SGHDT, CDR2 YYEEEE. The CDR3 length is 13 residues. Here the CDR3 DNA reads TGTGCCAGCAGCTTAGGGGGGCAAGAGACCCAGTACTTC. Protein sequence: CASSLGGQETQYF.

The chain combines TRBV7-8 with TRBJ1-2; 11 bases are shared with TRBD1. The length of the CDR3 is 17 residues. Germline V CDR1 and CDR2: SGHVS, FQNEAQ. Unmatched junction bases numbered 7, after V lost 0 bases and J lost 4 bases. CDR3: CASSLAGQGANAYGYTF. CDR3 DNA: TGTGCCAGCAGCTTAGCCGGACAGGGGGCGAATGCCTATGGCTACACCTTC. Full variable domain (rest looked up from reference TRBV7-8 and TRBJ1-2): GAGVSQSPRYKVAKRGQDVALRCDPISGHVSLFWYQQALGQGPEFLTYFQNEAQLDKSGLPSDRFFAERPEGSVSTLKIQRTQQEDSAVYLCASSLAGQGANAYGYTFGSGTRLTVV.

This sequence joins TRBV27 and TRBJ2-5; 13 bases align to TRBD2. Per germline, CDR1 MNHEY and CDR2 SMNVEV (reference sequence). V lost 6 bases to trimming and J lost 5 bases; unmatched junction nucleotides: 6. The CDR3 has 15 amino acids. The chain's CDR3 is CASSRGTSGIETQYF. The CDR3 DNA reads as TGTGCCAGCAGCCGTGGGACTAGCGGGATTGAGACCCAGTACTTC.

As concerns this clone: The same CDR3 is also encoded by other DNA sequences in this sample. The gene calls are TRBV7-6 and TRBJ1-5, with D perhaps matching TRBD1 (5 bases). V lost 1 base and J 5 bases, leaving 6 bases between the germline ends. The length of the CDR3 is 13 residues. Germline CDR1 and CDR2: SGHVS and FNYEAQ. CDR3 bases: TGTGCCAGCAGCTTAGGGGGCGATCAGCCCCAGCATTTT. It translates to CASSLGGDQPQHF.

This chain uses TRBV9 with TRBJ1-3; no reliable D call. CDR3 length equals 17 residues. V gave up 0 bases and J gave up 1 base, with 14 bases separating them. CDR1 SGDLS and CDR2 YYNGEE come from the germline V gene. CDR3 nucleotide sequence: TGTGCCAGCAGCGTAGAAACGGGAATAGAGTCTGGAAACACCATATATTTT. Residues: CASSVETGIESGNTIYF.

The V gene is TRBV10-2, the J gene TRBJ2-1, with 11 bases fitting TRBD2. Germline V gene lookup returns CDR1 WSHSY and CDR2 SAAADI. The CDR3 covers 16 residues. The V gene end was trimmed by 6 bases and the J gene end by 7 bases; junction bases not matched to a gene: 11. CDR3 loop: CASRKISGGVQNEQFF. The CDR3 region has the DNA TGCGCCAGCAGGAAAATTAGCGGGGGGGTGCAGAATGAGCAGTTCTTC.

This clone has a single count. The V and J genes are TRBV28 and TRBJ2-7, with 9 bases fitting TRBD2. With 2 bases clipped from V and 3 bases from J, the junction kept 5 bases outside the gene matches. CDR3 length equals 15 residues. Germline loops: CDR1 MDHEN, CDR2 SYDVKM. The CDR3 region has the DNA TGTGCCAGCAGTTTAGGGCTAGCGGGATACTACGAGCAGTACTTC. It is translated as CASSLGLAGYYEQYF.